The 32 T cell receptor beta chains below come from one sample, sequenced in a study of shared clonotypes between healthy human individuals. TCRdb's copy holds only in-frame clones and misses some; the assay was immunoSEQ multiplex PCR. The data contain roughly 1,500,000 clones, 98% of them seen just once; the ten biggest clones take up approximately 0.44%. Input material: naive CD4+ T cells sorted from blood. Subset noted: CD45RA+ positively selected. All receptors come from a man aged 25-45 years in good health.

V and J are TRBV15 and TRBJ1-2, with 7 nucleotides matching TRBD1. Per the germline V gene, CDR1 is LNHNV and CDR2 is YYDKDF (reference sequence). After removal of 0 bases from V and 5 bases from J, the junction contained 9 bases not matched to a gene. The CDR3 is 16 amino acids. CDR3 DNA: TGTGCCACCAGCAGAGATTATGGGGAACAGGGGTATGGCTACACCTTC. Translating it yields CATSRDYGEQGYGYTF.

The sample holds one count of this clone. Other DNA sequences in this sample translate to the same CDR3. CDR3: CASSLEAGSYNEQFF. DNA of the CDR3: TGCGCCAGCAGCTTGGAGGCGGGATCCTACAATGAGCAGTTCTTC. The genes are TRBV5-1 and TRBJ2-1; a possible D gene is TRBD2 (6 bases). From germline, CDR1 is SGHRS and CDR2 YFSETQ. V gave up 0 bases and J gave up 1 base, with 8 bases separating them. This CDR3 has 15 residues.

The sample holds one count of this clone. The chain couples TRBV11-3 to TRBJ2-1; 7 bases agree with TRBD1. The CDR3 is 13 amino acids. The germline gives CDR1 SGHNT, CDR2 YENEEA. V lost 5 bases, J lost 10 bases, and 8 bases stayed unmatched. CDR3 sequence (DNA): TGTGCCAGCAGCCATACACGGACAGGAGAGCAGTTCTTC. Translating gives CASSHTRTGEQFF.

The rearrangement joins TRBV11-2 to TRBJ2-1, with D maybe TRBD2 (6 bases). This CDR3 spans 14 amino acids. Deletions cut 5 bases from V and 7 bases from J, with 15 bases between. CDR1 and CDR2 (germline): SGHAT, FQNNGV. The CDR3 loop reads CASSLQEGGNEQFF. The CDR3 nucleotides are TGTGCCAGCAGCCTCCAGGAGGGAGGTAATGAGCAGTTCTTC.

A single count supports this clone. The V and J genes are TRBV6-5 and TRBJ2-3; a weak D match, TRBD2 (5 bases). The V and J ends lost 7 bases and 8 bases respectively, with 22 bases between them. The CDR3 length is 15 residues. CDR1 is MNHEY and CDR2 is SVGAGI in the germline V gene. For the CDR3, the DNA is TGTGCCAGCAACCCCGGGTTAGCCGGACTGGGTACGCAGTATTTT. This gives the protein CASNPGLAGLGTQYF.

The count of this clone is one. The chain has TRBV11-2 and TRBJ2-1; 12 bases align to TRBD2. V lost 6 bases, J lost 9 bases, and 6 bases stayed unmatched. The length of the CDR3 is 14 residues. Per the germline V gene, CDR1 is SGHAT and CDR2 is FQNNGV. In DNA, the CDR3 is TGTGCCAGCAGGAATCTAGCGGGAGGGTTTGAGCAGTTCTTC. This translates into CASRNLAGGFEQFF. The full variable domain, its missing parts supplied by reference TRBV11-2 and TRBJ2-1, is EAGVAQSPRYKIIEKRQSVAFWCNPISGHATLYWYQQILGQGPKLLIQFQNNGVVDDSQLPKDRFSAERLKGVDSTLKIQPAKLEDSAVYLCASRNLAGGFEQFFGPGTRLTVL.

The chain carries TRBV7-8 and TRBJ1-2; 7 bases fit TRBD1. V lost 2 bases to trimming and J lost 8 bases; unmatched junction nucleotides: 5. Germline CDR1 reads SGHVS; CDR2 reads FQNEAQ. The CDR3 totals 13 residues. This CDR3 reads CASSLQTGPGYTF. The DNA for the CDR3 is TGTGCCAGCAGCTTACAGACAGGGCCGGGCTACACCTTC. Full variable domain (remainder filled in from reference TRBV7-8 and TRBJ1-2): GAGVSQSPRYKVAKRGQDVALRCDPISGHVSLFWYQQALGQGPEFLTYFQNEAQLDKSGLPSDRFFAERPEGSVSTLKIQRTQQEDSAVYLCASSLQTGPGYTFGSGTRLTVV.

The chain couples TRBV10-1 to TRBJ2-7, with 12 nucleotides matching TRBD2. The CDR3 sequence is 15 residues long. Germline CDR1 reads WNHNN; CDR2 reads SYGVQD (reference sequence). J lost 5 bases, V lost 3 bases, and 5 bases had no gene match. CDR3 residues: CASSEWTSGTDEQYF. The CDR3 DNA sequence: TGCGCCAGCAGTGAATGGACTAGCGGGACGGACGAGCAGTACTTC.

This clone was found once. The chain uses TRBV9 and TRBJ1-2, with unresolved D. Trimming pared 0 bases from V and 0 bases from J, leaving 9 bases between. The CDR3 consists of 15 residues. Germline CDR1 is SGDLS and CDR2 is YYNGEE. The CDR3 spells CASSVEGRPNYGYTF. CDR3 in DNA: TGTGCCAGCAGCGTAGAAGGAAGACCTAACTATGGCTACACCTTC.

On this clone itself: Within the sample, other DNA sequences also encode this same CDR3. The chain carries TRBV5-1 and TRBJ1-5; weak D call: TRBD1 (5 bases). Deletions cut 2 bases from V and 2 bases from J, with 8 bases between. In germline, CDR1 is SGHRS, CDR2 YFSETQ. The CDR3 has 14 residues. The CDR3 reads CASSLTGGNQPQHF. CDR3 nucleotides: TGCGCCAGCAGCTTAACAGGTGGCAATCAGCCCCAGCATTTT. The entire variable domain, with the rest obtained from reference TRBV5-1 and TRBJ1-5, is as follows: KAGVTQTPRYLIKTRGQQVTLSCSPISGHRSVSWYQQTPGQGLQFLFEYFSETQRNKGNFPGRFSGRQFSNSRSEMNVSTLELGDSALYLCASSLTGGNQPQHFGDGTRLSIL.

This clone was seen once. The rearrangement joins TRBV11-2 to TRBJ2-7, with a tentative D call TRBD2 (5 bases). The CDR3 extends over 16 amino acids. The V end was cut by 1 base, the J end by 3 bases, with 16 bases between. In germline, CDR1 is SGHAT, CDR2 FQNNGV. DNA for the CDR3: TGTGCCAGCAGCTTAGTTGGGCAGAGGGTTATCTACGAGCAGTACTTC. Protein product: CASSLVGQRVIYEQYF.

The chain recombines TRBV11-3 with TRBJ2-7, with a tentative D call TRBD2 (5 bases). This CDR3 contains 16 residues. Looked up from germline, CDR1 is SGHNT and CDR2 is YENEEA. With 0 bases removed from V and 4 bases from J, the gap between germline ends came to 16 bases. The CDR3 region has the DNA TGTGCCAGCAGCTTAGAGCCCGGACGGACTGAATACGAGCAGTACTTC. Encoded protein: CASSLEPGRTEYEQYF.

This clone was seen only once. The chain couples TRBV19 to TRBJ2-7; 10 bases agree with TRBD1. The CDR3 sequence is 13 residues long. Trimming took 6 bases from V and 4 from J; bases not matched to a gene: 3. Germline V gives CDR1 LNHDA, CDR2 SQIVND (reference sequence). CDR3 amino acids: CASSDRGRYEQYF. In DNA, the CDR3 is TGTGCCAGTAGCGACAGGGGGCGGTACGAGCAGTACTTC.

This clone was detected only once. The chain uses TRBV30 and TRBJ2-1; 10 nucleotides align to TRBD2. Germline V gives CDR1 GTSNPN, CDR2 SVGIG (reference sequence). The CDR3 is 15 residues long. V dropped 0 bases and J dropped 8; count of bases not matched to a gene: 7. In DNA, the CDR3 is TGTGCCTGGAGTGTAGGGCTAGCGGGAGTGTATGAGCAGTTCTTC. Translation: CAWSVGLAGVYEQFF. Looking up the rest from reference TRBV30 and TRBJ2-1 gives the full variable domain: SQTIHQWPATLVQPVGSPLSLECTVEGTSNPNLYWYRQAAGRGLQLLFYSVGIGQISSEVPQNLSASRPQDRQFILSSKKLLLSDSGFYLCAWSVGLAGVYEQFFGPGTRLTVL.

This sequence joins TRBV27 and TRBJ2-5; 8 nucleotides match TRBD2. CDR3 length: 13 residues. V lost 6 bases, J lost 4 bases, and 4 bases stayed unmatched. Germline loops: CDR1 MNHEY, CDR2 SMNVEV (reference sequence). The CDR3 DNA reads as TGTGCCAGCAGGACGACTAGCGCAGAGACCCAGTACTTC. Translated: CASRTTSAETQYF.

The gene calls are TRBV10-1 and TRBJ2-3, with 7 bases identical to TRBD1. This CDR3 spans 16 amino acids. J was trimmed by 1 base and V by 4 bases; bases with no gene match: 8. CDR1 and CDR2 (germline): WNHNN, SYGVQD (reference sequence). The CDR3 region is CASSAYQGEGTDTQYF. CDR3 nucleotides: TGCGCCAGCAGTGCTTATCAGGGGGAAGGCACAGATACGCAGTATTTT.

The DNA for the CDR3 is TGTGCCAGCAGCTTTGGCGGGACCTACGAGCAGTACTTC. It codes for CASSFGGTYEQYF. The chain joins TRBV5-6 to TRBJ2-7, with D possibly being TRBD2 (6 bases). CDR1 SGHDT and CDR2 YYEEEE come from the germline V gene. This CDR3 spans 13 amino acids. With 2 bases removed from V and 2 bases from J, the gap between germline ends came to 8 bases.

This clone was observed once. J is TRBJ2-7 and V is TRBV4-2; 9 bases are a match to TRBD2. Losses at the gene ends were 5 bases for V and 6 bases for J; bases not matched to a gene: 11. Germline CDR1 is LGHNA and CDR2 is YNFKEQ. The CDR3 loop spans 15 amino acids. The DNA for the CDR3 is TGTGCCAGCAGCACAAAGAGCGGGGGGTTTACCGAGCAGTACTTC. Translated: CASSTKSGGFTEQYF.

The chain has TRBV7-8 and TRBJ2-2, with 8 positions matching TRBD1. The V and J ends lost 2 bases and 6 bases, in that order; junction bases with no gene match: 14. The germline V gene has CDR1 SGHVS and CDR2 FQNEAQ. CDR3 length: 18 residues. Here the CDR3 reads CASSLPRTGRVVSGELFF. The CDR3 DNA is TGTGCCAGCAGCTTACCCAGGACAGGGCGAGTAGTGTCCGGGGAGCTGTTTTTT.

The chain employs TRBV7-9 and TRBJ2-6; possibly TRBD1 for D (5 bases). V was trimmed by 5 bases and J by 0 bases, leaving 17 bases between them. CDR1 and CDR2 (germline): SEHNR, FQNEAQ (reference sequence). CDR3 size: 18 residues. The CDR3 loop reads CASSADDRELSGANVLTF. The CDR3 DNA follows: TGTGCCAGCAGCGCGGACGACAGAGAACTCTCTGGGGCCAACGTCCTGACTTTC.

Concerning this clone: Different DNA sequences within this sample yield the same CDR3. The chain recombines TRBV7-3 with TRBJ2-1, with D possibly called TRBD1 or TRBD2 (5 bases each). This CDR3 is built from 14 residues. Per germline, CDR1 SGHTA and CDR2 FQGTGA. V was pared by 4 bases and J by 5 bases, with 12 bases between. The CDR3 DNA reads TGTGCCAGCAGCTCGGGGCTAATTGACAATGAGCAGTTCTTC. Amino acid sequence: CASSSGLIDNEQFF.

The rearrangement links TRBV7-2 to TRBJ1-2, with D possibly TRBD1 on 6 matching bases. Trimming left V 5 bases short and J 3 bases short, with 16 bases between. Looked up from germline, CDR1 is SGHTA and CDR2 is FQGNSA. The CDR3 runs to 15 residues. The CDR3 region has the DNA TGTGCCAGCAGCCCGGTGGCGGGGGCCGACTATGGCTACACCTTC. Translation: CASSPVAGADYGYTF.

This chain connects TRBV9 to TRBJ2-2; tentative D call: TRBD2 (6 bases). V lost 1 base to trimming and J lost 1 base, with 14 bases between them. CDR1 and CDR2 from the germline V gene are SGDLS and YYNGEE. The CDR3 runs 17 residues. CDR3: CASSVWLGTVNTGELFF. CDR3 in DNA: TGTGCCAGCAGCGTATGGTTGGGGACTGTGAACACCGGGGAGCTGTTTTTT.

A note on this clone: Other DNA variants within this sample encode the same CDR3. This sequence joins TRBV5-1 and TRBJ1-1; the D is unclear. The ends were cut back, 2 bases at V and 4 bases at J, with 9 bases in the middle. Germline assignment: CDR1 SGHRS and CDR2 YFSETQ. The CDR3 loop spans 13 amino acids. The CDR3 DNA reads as TGCGCCAGCAGCTTAGGTCGGGGCACTGAAGCTTTCTTT. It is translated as CASSLGRGTEAFF.

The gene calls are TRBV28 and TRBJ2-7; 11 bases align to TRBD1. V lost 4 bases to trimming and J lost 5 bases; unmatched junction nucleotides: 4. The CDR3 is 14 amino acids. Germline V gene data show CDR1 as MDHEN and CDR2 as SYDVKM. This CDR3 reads CASSSDRGRHEQYF. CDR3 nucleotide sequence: TGTGCCAGCAGTTCGGACAGGGGGCGACACGAGCAGTACTTC.

CDR3 residues: CAIRGQGGETQYF. CDR3 in DNA: TGTGCCATCAGGGGACAGGGTGGAGAGACCCAGTACTTC. The rearrangement links TRBV10-3 to TRBJ2-5; TRBD1 matches 9 bases. J gave up 4 bases and V 6 bases, and 3 bases lay outside the gene matches. The CDR3 is 13 residues long. Germline V gene lookup returns CDR1 ENHRY and CDR2 SYGVKD.

CDR3 in DNA: TGCGCCAGCAGCTATGAAACTAGCGGGAGGACCAATGAGCAGTTCTTC. Residues: CASSYETSGRTNEQFF. The gene calls are TRBV5-1 and TRBJ2-1, with 12 bases aligning to TRBD2. In germline, CDR1 is SGHRS, CDR2 YFSETQ. Trimming removed 3 bases from V and 6 bases from J; junction bases left unmatched: 7. The CDR3 covers 16 residues. The variable domain in full, with the rest retrieved from reference TRBV5-1 and TRBJ2-1, is KAGVTQTPRYLIKTRGQQVTLSCSPISGHRSVSWYQQTPGQGLQFLFEYFSETQRNKGNFPGRFSGRQFSNSRSEMNVSTLELGDSALYLCASSYETSGRTNEQFFGPGTRLTVL.

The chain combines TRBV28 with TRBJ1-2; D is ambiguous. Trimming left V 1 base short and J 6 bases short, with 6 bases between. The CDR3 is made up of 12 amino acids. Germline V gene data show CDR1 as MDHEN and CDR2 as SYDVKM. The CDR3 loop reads CASSLFANGYTF. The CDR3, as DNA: TGTGCCAGCAGTTTATTCGCGAATGGCTACACCTTC.

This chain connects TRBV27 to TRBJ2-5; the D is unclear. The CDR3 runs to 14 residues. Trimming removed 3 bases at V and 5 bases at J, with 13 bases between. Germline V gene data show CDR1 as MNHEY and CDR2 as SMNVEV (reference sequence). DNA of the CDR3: TGTGCCAGCAGTTTGGCCCACCGATTGGAGACCCAGTACTTC. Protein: CASSLAHRLETQYF.

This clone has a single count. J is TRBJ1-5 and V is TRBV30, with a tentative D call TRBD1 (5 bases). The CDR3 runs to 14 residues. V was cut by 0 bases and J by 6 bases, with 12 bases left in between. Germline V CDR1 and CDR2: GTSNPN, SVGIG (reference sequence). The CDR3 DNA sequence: TGTGCCTGGAGTGTAGGGGTAGGAGTTCAGCCCCAGCATTTT. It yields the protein CAWSVGVGVQPQHF.

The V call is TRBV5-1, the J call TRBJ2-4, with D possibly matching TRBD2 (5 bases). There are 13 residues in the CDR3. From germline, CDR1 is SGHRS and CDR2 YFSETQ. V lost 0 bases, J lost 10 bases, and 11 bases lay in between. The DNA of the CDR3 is TGCGCCAGCAGCTTGGACGGGAAAGGGATTCAGTACTTC. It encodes CASSLDGKGIQYF.

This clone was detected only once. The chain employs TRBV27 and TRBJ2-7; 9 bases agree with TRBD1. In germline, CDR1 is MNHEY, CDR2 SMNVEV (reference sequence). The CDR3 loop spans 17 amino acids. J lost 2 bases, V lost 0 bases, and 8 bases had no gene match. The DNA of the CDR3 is TGTGCCAGCAGTTTATCGGTCAGACAGGGGGGGACCTACGAGCAGTACTTC. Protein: CASSLSVRQGGTYEQYF.